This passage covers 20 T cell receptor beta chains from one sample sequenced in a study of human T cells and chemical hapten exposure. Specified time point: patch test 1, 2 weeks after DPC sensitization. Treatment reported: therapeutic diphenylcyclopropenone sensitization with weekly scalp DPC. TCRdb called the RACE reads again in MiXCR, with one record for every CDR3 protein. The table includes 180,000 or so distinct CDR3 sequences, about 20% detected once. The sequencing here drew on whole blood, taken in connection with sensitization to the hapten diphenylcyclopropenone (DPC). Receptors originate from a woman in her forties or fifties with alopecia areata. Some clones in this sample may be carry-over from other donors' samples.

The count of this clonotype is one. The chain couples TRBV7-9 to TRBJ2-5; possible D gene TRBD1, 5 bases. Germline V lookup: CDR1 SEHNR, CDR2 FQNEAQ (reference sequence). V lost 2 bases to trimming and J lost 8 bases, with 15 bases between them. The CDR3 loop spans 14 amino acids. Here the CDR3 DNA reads TGTGCCAGCAGCTTACAGGGCCAAGGGGAAACCCAGTACTTC. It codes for CASSLQGQGETQYF.

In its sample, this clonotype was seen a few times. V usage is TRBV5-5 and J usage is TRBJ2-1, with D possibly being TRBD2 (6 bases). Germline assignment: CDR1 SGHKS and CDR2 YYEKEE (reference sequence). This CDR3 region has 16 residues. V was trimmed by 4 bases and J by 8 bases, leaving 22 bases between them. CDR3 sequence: CASSGVSSGGKDEQFF. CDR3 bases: TGTGCCAGCAGCGGGGTCTCCTCTGGAGGGAAAGATGAGCAGTTCTTC.

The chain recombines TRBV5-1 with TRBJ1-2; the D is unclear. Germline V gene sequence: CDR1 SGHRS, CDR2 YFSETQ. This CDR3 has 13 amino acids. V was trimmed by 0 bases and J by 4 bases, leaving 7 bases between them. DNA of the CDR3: TGCGCCAGCAGCTTGGATGGACTCTATGGCTACACCTTC. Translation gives CASSLDGLYGYTF.

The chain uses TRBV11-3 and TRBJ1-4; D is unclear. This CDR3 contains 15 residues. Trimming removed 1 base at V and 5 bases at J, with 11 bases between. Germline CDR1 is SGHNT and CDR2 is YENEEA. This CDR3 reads CASSLAYRLNEKLFF. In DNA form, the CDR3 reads TGTGCCAGCAGCTTAGCGTATCGGTTGAATGAAAAACTGTTTTTT.

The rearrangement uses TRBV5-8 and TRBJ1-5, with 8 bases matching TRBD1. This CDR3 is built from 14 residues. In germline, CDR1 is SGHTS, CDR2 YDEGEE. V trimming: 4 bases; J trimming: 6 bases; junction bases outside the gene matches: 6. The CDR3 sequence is CASSVRTGFQPQHF. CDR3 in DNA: TGTGCCAGCAGCGTAAGGACAGGGTTTCAGCCCCAGCATTTT.

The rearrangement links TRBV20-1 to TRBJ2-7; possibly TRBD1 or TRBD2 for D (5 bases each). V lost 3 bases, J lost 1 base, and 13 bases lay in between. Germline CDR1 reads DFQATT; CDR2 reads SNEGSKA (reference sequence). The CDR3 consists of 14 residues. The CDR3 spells CSASWQGDSYEQYF. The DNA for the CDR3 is TGCAGTGCTAGCTGGCAGGGAGATTCCTACGAGCAGTACTTC.

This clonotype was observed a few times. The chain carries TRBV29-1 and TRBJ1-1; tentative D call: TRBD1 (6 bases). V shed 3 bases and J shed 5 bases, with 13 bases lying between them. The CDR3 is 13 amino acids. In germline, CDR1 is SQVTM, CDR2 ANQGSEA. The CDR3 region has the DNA TGCAGCGTTGATTCTTGGACAGAGACTGAAGCTTTCTTT. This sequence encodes CSVDSWTETEAFF.

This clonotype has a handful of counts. CDR3 coding DNA: TGTGCCAGCAGCTTAGGGACTAACGTAGAGACCCAGTACTTC. Its translation is CASSLGTNVETQYF. The genes are TRBV11-2 and TRBJ2-5, with D possibly being TRBD2 (6 bases). CDR3 length: 14 residues. The germline CDR1 and CDR2 sequences are SGHAT and FQNNGV. V shed 1 base and J shed 4 bases, with 10 bases lying between them. Based on the CDR3 plus reference TRBV11-2 and TRBJ2-5, the full variable domain is EAGVAQSPRYKIIEKRQSVAFWCNPISGHATLYWYQQILGQGPKLLIQFQNNGVVDDSQLPKDRFSAERLKGVDSTLKIQPAKLEDSAVYLCASSLGTNVETQYFGPGTRLLVL.

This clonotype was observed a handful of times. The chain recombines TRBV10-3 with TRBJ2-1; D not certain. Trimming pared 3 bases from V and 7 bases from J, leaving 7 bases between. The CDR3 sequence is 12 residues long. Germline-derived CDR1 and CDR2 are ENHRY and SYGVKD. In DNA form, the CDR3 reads TGTGCCATCAGTGATAGGTTAAATGAGCAGTTCTTC. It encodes CAISDRLNEQFF.

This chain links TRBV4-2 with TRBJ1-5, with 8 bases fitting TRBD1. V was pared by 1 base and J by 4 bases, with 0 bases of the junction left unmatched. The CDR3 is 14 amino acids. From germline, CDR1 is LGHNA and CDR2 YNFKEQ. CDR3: CASSQGTGNQPQHF. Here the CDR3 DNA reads TGTGCCAGCAGCCAAGGGACAGGGAATCAGCCCCAGCATTTT.

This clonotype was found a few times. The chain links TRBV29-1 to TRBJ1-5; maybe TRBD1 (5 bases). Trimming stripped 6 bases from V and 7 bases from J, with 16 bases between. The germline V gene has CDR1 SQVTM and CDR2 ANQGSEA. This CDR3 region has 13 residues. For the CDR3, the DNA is TGCAGCGTCGGGGCCCAGGGAGGACAGCCCCAGCATTTT. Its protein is CSVGAQGGQPQHF.

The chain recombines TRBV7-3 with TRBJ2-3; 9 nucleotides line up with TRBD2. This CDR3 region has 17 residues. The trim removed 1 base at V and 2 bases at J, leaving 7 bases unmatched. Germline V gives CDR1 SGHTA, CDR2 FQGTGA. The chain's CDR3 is CASSLNGAGGPTDTQYF. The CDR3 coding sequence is TGTGCCAGCAGCTTAAATGGAGCGGGAGGACCCACAGATACGCAGTATTTT.

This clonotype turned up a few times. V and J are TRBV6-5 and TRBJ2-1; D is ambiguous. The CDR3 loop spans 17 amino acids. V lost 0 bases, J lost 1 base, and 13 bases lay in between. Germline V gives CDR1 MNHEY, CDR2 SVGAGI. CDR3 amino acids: CASSYSTTRYSYNEQFF. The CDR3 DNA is TGTGCCAGCAGTTACTCGACCACCAGGTATTCCTACAATGAGCAGTTCTTC.

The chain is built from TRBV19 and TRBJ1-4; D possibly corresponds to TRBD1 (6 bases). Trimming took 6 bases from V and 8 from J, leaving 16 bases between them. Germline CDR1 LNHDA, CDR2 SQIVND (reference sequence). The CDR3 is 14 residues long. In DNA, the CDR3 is TGTGCCAGTAGATTGGACAGTCTGGAAGAAAAACTGTTTTTT. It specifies CASRLDSLEEKLFF.

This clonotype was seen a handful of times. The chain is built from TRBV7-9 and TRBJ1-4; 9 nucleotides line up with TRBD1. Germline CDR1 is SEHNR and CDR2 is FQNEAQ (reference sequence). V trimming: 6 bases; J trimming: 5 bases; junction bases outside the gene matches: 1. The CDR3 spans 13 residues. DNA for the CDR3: TGTGCCAGCAGAGGACAGGGGAATGAAAAACTGTTTTTT. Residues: CASRGQGNEKLFF. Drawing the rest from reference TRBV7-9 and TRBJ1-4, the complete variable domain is DTGVSQNPRHKITKRGQNVTFRCDPISEHNRLYWYRQTLGQGPEFLTYFQNEAQLEKSRLLSDRFSAERPKGSFSTLEIQRTEQGDSAMYLCASRGQGNEKLFFGSGTQLSVL.

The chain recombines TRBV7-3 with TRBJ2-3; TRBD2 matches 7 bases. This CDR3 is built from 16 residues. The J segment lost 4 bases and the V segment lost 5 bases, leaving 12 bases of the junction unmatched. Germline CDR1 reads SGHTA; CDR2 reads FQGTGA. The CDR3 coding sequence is TGTGCCAGCAGCACGGGGACGGGGGGTTTGGCAGATACGCAGTATTTT. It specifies CASSTGTGGLADTQYF. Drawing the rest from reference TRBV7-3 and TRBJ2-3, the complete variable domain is GAGVSQTPSNKVTEKGKYVELRCDPISGHTALYWYRQSLGQGPEFLIYFQGTGAADDSGLPNDRFFAVRPEGSVSTLKIQRTERGDSAVYLCASSTGTGGLADTQYFGPGTRLTVL.

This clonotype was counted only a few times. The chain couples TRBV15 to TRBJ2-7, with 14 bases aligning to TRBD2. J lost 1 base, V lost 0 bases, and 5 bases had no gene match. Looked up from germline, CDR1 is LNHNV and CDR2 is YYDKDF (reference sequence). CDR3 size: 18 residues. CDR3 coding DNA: TGTGCCACCAGCAGAGAGGGACTAGCGGGAGTAGGTTCCTACGAGCAGTACTTC. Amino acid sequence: CATSREGLAGVGSYEQYF.

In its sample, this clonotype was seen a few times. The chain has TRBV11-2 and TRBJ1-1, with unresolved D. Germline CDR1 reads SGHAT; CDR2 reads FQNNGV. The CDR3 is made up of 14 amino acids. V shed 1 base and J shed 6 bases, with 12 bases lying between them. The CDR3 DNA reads TGTGCCAGCAGCTTAGGGGTAGTAGGCTCTGAAGCTTTCTTT. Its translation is CASSLGVVGSEAFF.

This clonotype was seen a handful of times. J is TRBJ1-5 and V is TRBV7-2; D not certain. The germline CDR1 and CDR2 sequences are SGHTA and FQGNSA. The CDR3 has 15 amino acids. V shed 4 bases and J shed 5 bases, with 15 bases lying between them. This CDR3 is CASSYRTGGDQPQHF. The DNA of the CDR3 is TGTGCCAGCAGCTACCGGACGGGCGGTGATCAGCCCCAGCATTTT.

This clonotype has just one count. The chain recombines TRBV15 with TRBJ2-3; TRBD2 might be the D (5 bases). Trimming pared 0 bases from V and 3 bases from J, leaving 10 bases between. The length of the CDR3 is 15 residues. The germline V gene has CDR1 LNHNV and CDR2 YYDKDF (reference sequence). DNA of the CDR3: TGTGCCACCAGCAGAGAGAGCGGAGGAACAGATACGCAGTATTTT. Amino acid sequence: CATSRESGGTDTQYF. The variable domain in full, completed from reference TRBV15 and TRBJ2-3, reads DAMVIQNPRYQVTQFGKPVTLSCSQTLNHNVMYWYQQKSSQAPKLLFHYYDKDFNNEADTPDNFQSRRPNTSFCFLDIRSPGLGDTAMYLCATSRESGGTDTQYFGPGTRLTVL.